Below, one T cell receptor (beta chain) is given with its context. This may arise from a read error, as a much more abundant clone is one base away. This sample stems from a study of glioma-infiltrating T cells. Using RNA template, CDR3s of TCR alpha and beta were amplified with iRepertoire arm-PCR. Each CDR3 protein is one row after TCRdb ran MiXCR on the multiplex PCR reads. The profile shows fewer than 500,000 distinct CDR3 sequences, around 45% of them singletons. This TCR was sampled from a human donor with low-grade glioma or glioblastoma, undergoing nonglioma brain surgery, or in good health (not recorded which). The material sequenced was glioma tissue, nonneoplastic brain tissue, or PBMCs (not recorded which).

In DNA form, the CDR3 reads TGTGCCAGCAGTGCCCTCGGGACTGCTGGCAATGAGCAGTTCTTC. Its translation is CASSALGTAGNEQFF. This chain uses TRBV6-5 with TRBJ2-1, with D maybe TRBD2 (6 bases). The V gene's germline CDR1 is MNHEY and CDR2 SVGAGI. CDR3 length equals 15 residues. Trimming left V 5 bases short and J 6 bases short, with 17 bases between.